One sample yielded the 30 T cell receptor beta chains listed below, sequenced in a study of blood T cell repertoires in COVID-19. Produced via immunoSEQ multiplex PCR; TCRdb's table is partial and in-frame only. The sample consists of about 170,000 clones, around nine tenths of them appearing once. The sequenced material came from peripheral blood. The receptor set was obtained from a man aged 50-59 years who had recovered from COVID-19.

This clone has only one observation. The chain carries TRBV29-1 and TRBJ2-1, with D possibly TRBD1 on 6 matching bases. Germline CDR1 is SQVTM and CDR2 is ANQGSEA. The CDR3 totals 14 residues. V lost 7 bases and J 0 bases, leaving 13 bases between the germline ends. The CDR3 reads CSGSTGSSYNEQFF. CDR3 nucleotides: TGCAGCGGTAGCACAGGGAGCTCCTACAATGAGCAGTTCTTC.

V usage is TRBV7-3 and J usage is TRBJ1-5; tentative D call: TRBD1 (5 bases). The germline V gene encodes CDR1 SGHTA and CDR2 FQGTGA. Trimming pared 0 bases from V and 2 bases from J, leaving 5 bases between. This CDR3 is built from 14 residues. The CDR3 bases are TGTGCCAGCAGCTTAACAGGGGGCAATCAGCCCCAGCATTTT. It specifies CASSLTGGNQPQHF.

For the CDR3, the DNA is TGTGCCAGCGCGGGACAGGGGCCCTATGGCTACACCTTC. Its translation is CASAGQGPYGYTF. The V and J genes are TRBV27 and TRBJ1-2, with 10 bases fitting TRBD1. CDR3 length: 13 amino acids. Germline loops: CDR1 MNHEY, CDR2 SMNVEV (reference sequence). Trimming cost V 8 bases and J 4 bases; bases outside gene matches: 4.

The chain uses TRBV6-2 or TRBV6-3 and TRBJ2-1, with TRBD2 matching over 8 bases. Germline V CDR1 and CDR2: MNHEY, SVGEGT. Trimming removed 4 bases from V and 10 bases from J; junction bases left unmatched: 15. The CDR3 is made up of 16 amino acids. This CDR3 is CASSLGGVGRGREQFF. The CDR3 region has the DNA TGTGCCAGCAGTTTGGGGGGCGTCGGGAGGGGCCGGGAGCAGTTCTTC.

The gene calls are TRBV6-5 and TRBJ2-1, with D tentatively TRBD1 (6 bases). Germline assignment: CDR1 MNHEY and CDR2 SVGAGI. The CDR3 covers 15 residues. Trimming took 6 bases from V and 4 from J, leaving 16 bases between them. The CDR3 spells CASRPIRQVYNEQFF. The CDR3 DNA follows: TGTGCCAGCAGACCCATTCGACAGGTTTACAATGAGCAGTTCTTC.

The V and J genes are TRBV28 and TRBJ2-1, with 7 bases aligning to TRBD2. Trimming removed 3 bases from V and 12 bases from J; junction bases left unmatched: 14. This CDR3 has 15 residues. Germline V gene lookup returns CDR1 MDHEN and CDR2 SYDVKM. CDR3 in amino acids: CASSLQAAGVSGQFF. The CDR3 DNA sequence: TGTGCCAGCAGTTTGCAGGCGGCGGGAGTTAGTGGGCAGTTCTTC. The full variable domain, completed using reference TRBV28 and TRBJ2-1, is DVKVTQSSRYLVKRTGEKVFLECVQDMDHENMFWYRQDPGLGLRLIYFSYDVKMKEKGDIPEGYSVSREKKERFSLILESASTNQTSMYLCASSLQAAGVSGQFFGPGTRLTVL.

The chain is built from TRBV12-3 or TRBV12-4 and TRBJ1-1; TRBD1 aligns across 9 bases. The CDR3 has 12 amino acids. V lost 6 bases, J lost 4 bases, and 0 bases stayed unmatched. CDR3 region: CASRTGGTEAFF. As DNA, the CDR3 is TGTGCCAGCAGGACAGGGGGCACTGAAGCTTTCTTT.

The chain is built from TRBV19 and TRBJ1-4; TRBD1 is a possible D gene (5 bases). With 6 bases removed from V and 0 bases from J, the gap between germline ends came to 8 bases. Germline V gives CDR1 LNHDA, CDR2 SQIVND (reference sequence). This CDR3 has 14 amino acids. The CDR3 coding sequence is TGTGCCAGTAGCACAGGTGCAACTAATGAAAAACTGTTTTTT. Translated: CASSTGATNEKLFF.

This clone was recorded once. This sequence joins TRBV2 and TRBJ1-4, with TRBD1 matching 7 bases. The CDR3 sequence is 13 residues long. With V trimmed by 9 bases and J by 8 bases, 9 bases remained unmatched. Germline CDR1 reads SNHLY; CDR2 reads FYNNEI. The CDR3 region has the DNA TGTGCCAGTCACAGGGGACAAGAGGAAAAACTGTTTTTT. It is translated as CASHRGQEEKLFF.

The V call is TRBV23-1, the J call TRBJ1-1, with D possibly being TRBD1 (5 bases). TRBV23-1 is an ORF, and what it does is uncertain. The CDR3 extends over 16 amino acids. Trimming removed 8 bases at V and 1 base at J, with 20 bases between. CDR3 sequence (DNA): TGCGCCAGCGGCCTTCGCGGGGCCAGGGAGAACACTGAAGCTTTCTTT. Translating gives CASGLRGARENTEAFF.

This sequence joins TRBV9 and TRBJ2-7; D unresolved. Germline CDR1 is SGDLS and CDR2 is YYNGEE. The CDR3 runs 14 residues. Deletions cut 0 bases from V and 3 bases from J, with 10 bases between. Here the CDR3 reads CASSVGARYYEQYF. The CDR3 bases are TGTGCCAGCAGCGTAGGAGCACGTTACTACGAGCAGTACTTC.

This clone appeared a single time. DNA of the CDR3: TGTGCCAGCAGCCACGACCAGGGGCCCCAGCATTTT. It translates to CASSHDQGPQHF. This chain links TRBV7-2 with TRBJ1-5; D perhaps matches TRBD1 (5 bases). Germline V gives CDR1 SGHTA, CDR2 FQGNSA. The length of the CDR3 is 12 residues. The V gene lost 5 bases and the J gene lost 9 bases, with 11 bases spanning the gap.

The chain couples TRBV10-3 to TRBJ2-7; D might be TRBD1 (7 bases). CDR3 length equals 12 residues. The germline CDR1 and CDR2 sequences are ENHRY and SYGVKD. Deletions cut 8 bases from V and 2 bases from J, with 10 bases between. The CDR3 loop is CAIGGTAYEQYF. The DNA for the CDR3 is TGTGCCATCGGGGGGACAGCCTACGAGCAGTACTTC.

This rearrangement joins TRBV11-3 to TRBJ1-4; maybe TRBD1 (6 bases). This CDR3 comprises 17 residues. Germline V gives CDR1 SGHNT, CDR2 YENEEA. V was clipped by 5 bases and J by 4 bases, with 20 bases between them. Here the CDR3 DNA reads TGTGCCAGCAGCACCGAGGACAGTAGAAGTGGTAATGAAAAACTGTTTTTT. Translated, it gives CASSTEDSRSGNEKLFF.

The chain couples TRBV9 to TRBJ2-1; TRBD2 matches at 12 bases. V lost 4 bases, J lost 0 bases, and 8 bases stayed unmatched. CDR1 is SGDLS and CDR2 is YYNGEE in the germline V gene. CDR3 length equals 18 residues. As DNA, the CDR3 is TGTGCCAGCAGCAGACTAGCGGGGGCCGGGAGCTCCTACAATGAGCAGTTCTTC. This translates into CASSRLAGAGSSYNEQFF.

The chain is built from TRBV19 and TRBJ1-5; D remains ambiguous. CDR3 length equals 16 residues. Germline V gene data show CDR1 as LNHDA and CDR2 as SQIVND (reference sequence). V was pared by 5 bases and J by 5 bases, with 19 bases between. The CDR3 loop is CASSSTFGVGDQPQHF. The CDR3 DNA sequence: TGTGCCAGTAGTTCGACCTTCGGGGTCGGGGATCAGCCCCAGCATTTT.

This clone appeared a single time. This rearrangement joins TRBV29-1 to TRBJ1-1; 12 bases match TRBD1. CDR1 is SQVTM and CDR2 is ANQGSEA in the germline V gene. CDR3 length: 14 residues. V trimming: 5 bases; J trimming: 11 bases; junction bases outside the gene matches: 12. In DNA, the CDR3 is TGCAGCGTTAAACTGACGGGACAGGGGGCTCGTGCTTTCTTT. The encoded protein is CSVKLTGQGARAFF. Full variable domain (missing parts from reference TRBV29-1 and TRBJ1-1): SAVISQKPSRDICQRGTSLTIQCQVDSQVTMMFWYRQQPGQSLTLIATANQGSEATYESGFVIDKFPISRPNLTFSTLTVSNMSPEDSSIYLCSVKLTGQGARAFFGQGTRLTVV.

This clone was recorded once. The chain uses TRBV30 and TRBJ1-5, with D unclear. The V gene's germline CDR1 is GTSNPN and CDR2 SVGIG (reference sequence). The CDR3 is 14 amino acids. Trimming removed 1 base from V and 9 bases from J, with 16 bases in between. DNA for the CDR3: TGTGCCTGGAGTGGGACGAGAGGGCTGGCGCCCCAGCATTTT. It codes for CAWSGTRGLAPQHF. Combining the CDR3 with reference TRBV30 and TRBJ1-5 gives the whole variable domain SQTIHQWPATLVQPVGSPLSLECTVEGTSNPNLYWYRQAAGRGLQLLFYSVGIGQISSEVPQNLSASRPQDRQFILSSKKLLLSDSGFYLCAWSGTRGLAPQHFGDGTRLSIL.

The chain recombines TRBV28 with TRBJ1-4; 8 nucleotides agree with TRBD1. J was trimmed by 4 bases and V by 4 bases; bases with no gene match: 8. CDR1 and CDR2 from the germline V gene are MDHEN and SYDVKM. CDR3 length equals 16 residues. The CDR3 here is CASSYRGALHNEKLFF. The CDR3 DNA reads TGTGCCAGCAGTTACAGGGGGGCCCTCCATAATGAAAAACTGTTTTTT.

This clone appeared a few times. The rearrangement joins TRBV28 to TRBJ1-1; TRBD1 matches at 9 bases. Germline V CDR1 and CDR2: MDHEN, SYDVKM. Germline trimming cut 2 bases from V and 9 bases from J; bases unmatched to any gene: 7. The CDR3 sequence is 14 residues long. The CDR3 nucleotides read TGTGCCAGCAGTTTAGGGGGACAGGGAATAAAAGCTTTCTTT. It translates to CASSLGGQGIKAFF.

J is TRBJ2-3 and V is TRBV15; the match to TRBD2 covers 8 bases. This CDR3 is 17 amino acids long. Germline CDR1 LNHNV, CDR2 YYDKDF (reference sequence). Losses at the gene ends were 0 bases for V and 0 bases for J; bases not matched to a gene: 5. The CDR3 sequence is CATSRDRTSGSTDTQYF. CDR3 DNA sequence: TGTGCCACCAGCAGAGATCGAACTAGCGGAAGCACAGATACGCAGTATTTT.

The V gene is TRBV30, the J gene TRBJ2-5; weak D call: TRBD1 (6 bases). Germline CDR1 reads GTSNPN; CDR2 reads SVGIG (reference sequence). The CDR3 has 14 residues. Trimming cost V 0 bases and J 3 bases, with 11 bases left between them. For the CDR3, the DNA is TGTGCCTGGAGTGTACTGCAGGGGAAAGAGACCCAGTACTTC. Translation gives CAWSVLQGKETQYF.

This sequence joins TRBV6-2 or TRBV6-3 and TRBJ2-2; 10 bases line up with TRBD2. Germline V gene data show CDR1 as MNHEY and CDR2 as SVGEGT. Trimming took 0 bases from V and 8 from J; bases not matched to a gene: 6. There are 16 residues in the CDR3. CDR3 sequence reads: CASSYSSGGAGGELFF. CDR3 bases: TGTGCCAGCAGTTACTCCAGCGGGGGGGCCGGAGGGGAGCTGTTTTTT.

This chain links TRBV7-8 with TRBJ1-1; D is possibly TRBD1 (5 bases). CDR1 and CDR2 from the germline V gene are SGHVS and FQNEAQ. This CDR3 spans 18 amino acids. Trimming removed 4 bases at V and 4 bases at J, with 25 bases between. CDR3 bases: TGTGCCAGCAGCTGGGGCGTCGGTTCAGGCGTGGCCGGCACTGAAGCTTTCTTT. It translates to CASSWGVGSGVAGTEAFF. Full variable domain (missing parts from reference TRBV7-8 and TRBJ1-1): GAGVSQSPRYKVAKRGQDVALRCDPISGHVSLFWYQQALGQGPEFLTYFQNEAQLDKSGLPSDRFFAERPEGSVSTLKIQRTQQEDSAVYLCASSWGVGSGVAGTEAFFGQGTRLTVV.

The chain combines TRBV28 with TRBJ1-1, with TRBD1 matching over 9 bases. The CDR3 has 13 residues. Unmatched junction bases numbered 2, after V lost 5 bases and J lost 4 bases. Germline-derived CDR1 and CDR2 are MDHEN and SYDVKM. The CDR3 region is CASSPGQGTEAFF. The CDR3 DNA follows: TGTGCCAGCAGTCCGGGACAGGGCACTGAAGCTTTCTTT. Together with reference TRBV28 and TRBJ1-1, the CDR3 gives the full variable domain: DVKVTQSSRYLVKRTGEKVFLECVQDMDHENMFWYRQDPGLGLRLIYFSYDVKMKEKGDIPEGYSVSREKKERFSLILESASTNQTSMYLCASSPGQGTEAFFGQGTRLTVV.

The rearrangement joins TRBV28 to TRBJ1-3, with TRBD1 matching 8 bases. Germline assignment: CDR1 MDHEN and CDR2 SYDVKM. This CDR3 spans 14 amino acids. V lost 6 bases to trimming and J lost 2 bases; unmatched junction nucleotides: 3. The CDR3 loop reads CASRQGGTGNTIYF. In DNA, the CDR3 is TGTGCCAGCAGACAGGGGGGAACTGGAAACACCATATATTTT.

The rearrangement uses TRBV5-4 and TRBJ2-5; TRBD1 agrees at 10 bases. The germline V gene has CDR1 SGHNT and CDR2 YYREEE (reference sequence). V trimming: 4 bases; J trimming: 5 bases; junction bases outside the gene matches: 5. The CDR3 runs to 14 residues. As DNA, the CDR3 is TGTGCCAGCAGCCCGGGACAGGGGTTCGAGACCCAGTACTTC. Translated, it gives CASSPGQGFETQYF.

The J gene is TRBJ2-3, the V gene TRBV2, with 8 bases lining up with TRBD2. The CDR3 loop spans 14 amino acids. CDR1 is SNHLY, CDR2 FYNNEI, per germline. V lost 9 bases and J lost 5; bases outside the gene matches: 10. In nucleotides, the CDR3 is TGTGCCAGAGAAGAGCGGGAGAAGGAAGATACGCAGTATTTT. Translated, it gives CAREEREKEDTQYF.

The chain couples TRBV6-5 to TRBJ2-7; 9 bases agree with TRBD1. The V gene end was trimmed by 1 base and the J gene end by 5 bases; junction bases not matched to a gene: 3. Germline-derived CDR1 and CDR2 are MNHEY and SVGAGI. This CDR3 comprises 14 residues. This CDR3 is CASSYLTGGNEQYF. The CDR3 coding sequence is TGTGCCAGCAGTTACTTAACAGGGGGCAACGAGCAGTACTTC.

This clone ranks as medium-sized. The chain employs TRBV6-6 and TRBJ2-2, with 8 bases that match TRBD2. After removal of 2 bases from V and 2 bases from J, the junction contained 1 base not matched to a gene. Germline lookup yields CDR1 MNHNY and CDR2 SVGAGI (reference sequence). The CDR3 is made up of 15 amino acids. CDR3 in amino acids: CASSYSGGNTGELFF. For the CDR3, the DNA is TGTGCCAGCAGTTACAGCGGGGGAAACACCGGGGAGCTGTTTTTT.